A single sample gave rise to the 21 T cell receptor beta chains below, sequenced in a study of blood T cell repertoires in COVID-19. Using immunoSEQ multiplex PCR, the repertoire was profiled, and TCRdb retains in-frame clones only, with some absent. Of roughly 280,000 clones listed, about 88% are singletons. The sequenced sample was peripheral blood. The receptors derive from a young man with active or convalescent COVID-19.

V gene TRBV7-9 combines with J gene TRBJ2-2, with unresolved D. Germline CDR1 and CDR2: SEHNR and FQNEAQ (reference sequence). The CDR3 extends over 18 amino acids. V dropped 4 bases and J dropped 4 bases, with 22 bases sitting between them. The CDR3 is CASSSPQIKPMSTGELFF. CDR3 nucleotide sequence: TGTGCCAGCAGCTCCCCTCAGATAAAACCCATGTCCACCGGGGAGCTGTTTTTT.

The chain uses TRBV9 and TRBJ2-5; TRBD2 might be the D (6 bases). The CDR3 length is 15 residues. The germline CDR1 and CDR2 sequences are SGDLS and YYNGEE. Trimming removed 0 bases at V and 3 bases at J, with 12 bases between. The CDR3 DNA reads as TGTGCCAGCAGCGTAGGTGTGTCGGGAGAAGAGACCCAGTACTTC. Translation: CASSVGVSGEETQYF.

The chain combines TRBV6-6 with TRBJ1-1; TRBD1 matches at 8 bases. This CDR3 is built from 14 residues. Per germline, CDR1 MNHNY and CDR2 SVGAGI (reference sequence). V trimming: 2 bases; J trimming: 1 base; junction bases outside the gene matches: 0. The DNA for the CDR3 is TGTGCCAGCAGTTACGACAGGGGGAACACTGAAGCTTTCTTT. Translation: CASSYDRGNTEAFF.

This chain links TRBV24-1 with TRBJ2-2, with TRBD2 matching over 10 bases. Germline assignment: CDR1 KGHDR and CDR2 SFDVKD. Trimming at V came to 6 bases and at J to 5 bases, leaving 8 bases not matched to a gene. This CDR3 has 16 residues. The CDR3 DNA follows: TGTGCCACCAGTAAAGCGGGGGGGCCGCGGACCGGGGAGCTGTTTTTT. This translates into CATSKAGGPRTGELFF.

The chain carries TRBV5-1 and TRBJ1-6; D unclear. From germline, CDR1 is SGHRS and CDR2 YFSETQ. The V gene lost 2 bases and the J gene lost 7 bases, with 25 bases spanning the gap. This CDR3 is 19 amino acids long. CDR3 nucleotide sequence: TGCGCCAGCAGCTTAGATGGACGTCGGTCCCCGGGGAGGAATTCACCCCTCCACTTT. It translates to CASSLDGRRSPGRNSPLHF. Based on the CDR3 plus reference TRBV5-1 and TRBJ1-6, the full variable domain is KAGVTQTPRYLIKTRGQQVTLSCSPISGHRSVSWYQQTPGQGLQFLFEYFSETQRNKGNFPGRFSGRQFSNSRSEMNVSTLELGDSALYLCASSLDGRRSPGRNSPLHFGNGTRLTVT.

This clone was counted a single time. A much larger clone differs by one base, so this may be a read error. The sample carries other DNA sequences with the same CDR3. The chain recombines TRBV4-3 with TRBJ2-7, with 7 bases aligning to TRBD2. The ends lost 0 bases at V and 3 bases at J; junction bases unmatched: 5. CDR1 is LGHNA, CDR2 YSLEER, per germline. There are 15 residues in the CDR3. The CDR3 is CASSQDRASGYEQYF. Written as DNA, the CDR3 is TGCGCCAGCAGCCAAGACCGGGCTAGCGGCTACGAGCAGTACTTC.

V is TRBV2 and J is TRBJ2-7; perhaps TRBD2 as D (5 bases). V lost 4 bases and J lost 2, with 9 bases in between. Germline CDR1 reads SNHLY; CDR2 reads FYNNEI. CDR3 length equals 13 residues. In nucleotides, the CDR3 is TGTGCCAGCAGTGGGGGAGTCCCCTACGAGCAGTACTTC. Encoded protein: CASSGGVPYEQYF.

The chain is built from TRBV5-6 and TRBJ2-1; a weak D match, TRBD2 (6 bases). The CDR3 totals 17 residues. Trimming pared 0 bases from V and 6 bases from J, leaving 19 bases between. Germline CDR1 and CDR2: SGHDT and YYEEEE. DNA for the CDR3: TGTGCCAGCAGCTTGGGGACCTATGGGGGAGGAGTCAATGAGCAGTTCTTC. It translates to CASSLGTYGGGVNEQFF.

CDR3 sequence (DNA): TGTGCCAGCAGCCAAGATAGGAGACAGGAGCAGTTCTTC. As protein: CASSQDRRQEQFF. This chain links TRBV14 with TRBJ2-1, with D maybe TRBD1 (5 bases). The CDR3 has 13 amino acids. Germline-derived CDR1 and CDR2 are SGHDN and FVKESK. Trimming pared 0 bases from V and 10 bases from J, leaving 10 bases between.

The chain employs TRBV2 and TRBJ2-2; D perhaps matches TRBD2 (6 bases). Germline lookup yields CDR1 SNHLY and CDR2 FYNNEI. V was cut by 4 bases and J by 4 bases, with 16 bases left in between. The CDR3 totals 16 residues. The DNA for the CDR3 is TGTGCCAGCAGTGTGATGGAGGGAGGCAGCACCGGGGAGCTGTTTTTT. Protein sequence: CASSVMEGGSTGELFF.

This clone was detected once. The genes are TRBV7-3 and TRBJ1-1; D perhaps matches TRBD1 (6 bases). Germline CDR1 and CDR2: SGHTA and FQGTGA. This CDR3 is built from 11 residues. Trimming pared 7 bases from V and 10 bases from J, leaving 13 bases between. The CDR3: CASTLTGVAFF. Here the CDR3 DNA reads TGTGCCAGCACCTTGACAGGAGTAGCTTTCTTT.

The gene calls are TRBV6-5 and TRBJ1-5; tentatively, D is TRBD1 (5 bases). The CDR3 runs to 14 residues. Trimming left V 2 bases short and J 1 base short, with 6 bases between. The germline gives CDR1 MNHEY, CDR2 SVGAGI. The CDR3 protein is CASSYRGSNQPQHF. In nucleotides, the CDR3 is TGTGCCAGCAGTTACAGGGGAAGCAATCAGCCCCAGCATTTT.

The chain uses TRBV4-1 and TRBJ1-6; no reliable D call. CDR1 and CDR2 (germline): MGHRA, YSYEKL. The V gene lost 1 base and the J gene lost 10 bases, with 23 bases spanning the gap. The CDR3 is made up of 18 amino acids. DNA for the CDR3: TGCGCCAGCAGCCAAGGTACGGACTCCTTGGGAGAGCGATCACCCCTCCACTTT. Protein product: CASSQGTDSLGERSPLHF.

This chain links TRBV6-6 with TRBJ1-2, with D hard to call. Germline V gene sequence: CDR1 MNHNY, CDR2 SVGAGI (reference sequence). The CDR3 is 15 residues long. Trimming pared 5 bases from V and 3 bases from J, leaving 16 bases between. For the CDR3, the DNA is TGTGCCAGCAGTCCGTCGGTCCGAACTTACTATGGCTACACCTTC. Encoded protein: CASSPSVRTYYGYTF.

The V gene is TRBV6-5, the J gene TRBJ1-6; D is undetermined. CDR1 and CDR2 from the germline V gene are MNHEY and SVGAGI. The CDR3 loop spans 13 amino acids. The V end was cut by 7 bases, the J end by 3 bases, with 7 bases between. CDR3 sequence: CASKTNYNSPLHF. In nucleotides, the CDR3 is TGTGCCAGCAAGACTAACTATAATTCACCCCTCCACTTT.

This chain uses TRBV6-5 with TRBJ2-7; 11 bases match TRBD1. Germline lookup yields CDR1 MNHEY and CDR2 SVGAGI. The CDR3 runs 15 residues. Trimming removed 6 bases from V and 5 bases from J; junction bases left unmatched: 9. The CDR3 region is CASRKPGQGGDEQYF. The CDR3 region has the DNA TGTGCCAGCAGAAAACCGGGACAGGGGGGTGACGAGCAGTACTTC.

The V gene is TRBV19, the J gene TRBJ1-5; D remains ambiguous. The V end lost 1 base, the J end lost 3 bases, and 10 bases lay between the germline ends. Germline CDR1 is LNHDA and CDR2 is SQIVND (reference sequence). This CDR3 has 15 amino acids. The CDR3 protein is CASSIVGGDNQPQHF. CDR3 sequence (DNA): TGTGCCAGTAGTATAGTTGGAGGAGACAATCAGCCCCAGCATTTT.

The V call is TRBV7-9, the J call TRBJ2-2; no clear D. In germline, CDR1 is SEHNR, CDR2 FQNEAQ (reference sequence). The V end was cut by 0 bases, the J end by 3 bases, with 8 bases between. CDR3 length: 15 residues. CDR3 loop: CASSLALADTGELFF. The CDR3 region has the DNA TGTGCCAGCAGCTTAGCGTTGGCGGACACCGGGGAGCTGTTTTTT.

This chain joins TRBV6-5 and TRBJ2-1, with a weak D call TRBD2 (7 bases). The V and J ends lost 6 bases and 2 bases respectively, with 14 bases between them. The CDR3 length is 15 residues. In germline, CDR1 is MNHEY, CDR2 SVGAGI. The DNA for the CDR3 is TGTGCCAGCAGGCCACAGGGAGGGCCCTACAATGAGCAGTTCTTC. This encodes CASRPQGGPYNEQFF.

The chain has TRBV6-1 and TRBJ2-7, with D hard to call. V was trimmed by 2 bases and J by 6 bases, leaving 17 bases between them. The CDR3 contains 15 residues. Per the germline V gene, CDR1 is MNHNS and CDR2 is SASEGT. CDR3 nucleotide sequence: TGTGCCAGCAGTGAATCGTCAGGTTTTTTGAGCGAGCAGTACTTC. Translated: CASSESSGFLSEQYF.

The chain employs TRBV4-2 and TRBJ2-7; weak D call: TRBD1 (6 bases). In germline, CDR1 is LGHNA, CDR2 YNFKEQ. Trimming cost V 3 bases and J 2 bases, with 17 bases left between them. CDR3 size: 16 residues. The CDR3 protein is CASSQDQGSRAYEQYF. CDR3 nucleotide sequence: TGTGCCAGCAGCCAGGACCAGGGGTCCCGAGCCTACGAGCAGTACTTC.